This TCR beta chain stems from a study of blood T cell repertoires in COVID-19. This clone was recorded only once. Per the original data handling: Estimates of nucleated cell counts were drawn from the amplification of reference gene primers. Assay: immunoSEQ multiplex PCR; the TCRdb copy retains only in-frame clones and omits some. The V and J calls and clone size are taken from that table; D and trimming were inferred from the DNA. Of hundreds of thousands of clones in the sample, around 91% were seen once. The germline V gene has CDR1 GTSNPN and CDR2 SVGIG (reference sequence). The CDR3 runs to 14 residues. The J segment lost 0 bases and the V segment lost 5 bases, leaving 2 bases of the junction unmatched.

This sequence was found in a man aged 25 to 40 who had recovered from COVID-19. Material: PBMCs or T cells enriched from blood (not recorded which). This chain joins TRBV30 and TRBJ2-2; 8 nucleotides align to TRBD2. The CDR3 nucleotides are TGTGCCTGGTCGGGACTAGCGAACACCGGGGAGCTGTTTTTT. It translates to CAWSGLANTGELFF.